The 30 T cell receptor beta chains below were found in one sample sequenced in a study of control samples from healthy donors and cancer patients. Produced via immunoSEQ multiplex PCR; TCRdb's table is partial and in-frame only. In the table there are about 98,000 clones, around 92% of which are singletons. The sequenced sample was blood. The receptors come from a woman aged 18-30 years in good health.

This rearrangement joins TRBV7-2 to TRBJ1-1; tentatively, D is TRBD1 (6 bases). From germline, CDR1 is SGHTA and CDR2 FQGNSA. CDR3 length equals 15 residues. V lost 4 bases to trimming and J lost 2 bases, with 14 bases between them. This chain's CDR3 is CASSSWDIGNTEAFF. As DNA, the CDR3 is TGTGCCAGCAGCTCGTGGGACATAGGTAACACTGAAGCTTTCTTT.

This chain's CDR3 is CASSHISGEAGELFF. The DNA of the CDR3 is TGTGCCAGCAGCCATATTAGCGGGGAAGCCGGGGAGCTGTTTTTT. The chain uses TRBV4-2 and TRBJ2-2; 8 nucleotides align to TRBD2. The CDR3 length is 15 residues. Germline V gene lookup returns CDR1 LGHNA and CDR2 YNFKEQ. The V gene end was trimmed by 3 bases and the J gene end by 6 bases; junction bases not matched to a gene: 6.

The CDR3, as DNA: TGTGCCAGCAGCCCGCAGAGTAACGAGGGGGAAGGTAGCTACGAGCAGTACTTC. Its translation is CASSPQSNEGEGSYEQYF. The V call is TRBV3-1 (or the pseudogene TRBV3-2), the J call TRBJ2-7; D may be TRBD1 (6 bases). Germline CDR1 and CDR2: LGHDT and YNNKEL (reference sequence). CDR3 length: 18 amino acids. Between the trimmed V and J ends, which lost 4 bases and 3 bases, there was a span of 25 bases.

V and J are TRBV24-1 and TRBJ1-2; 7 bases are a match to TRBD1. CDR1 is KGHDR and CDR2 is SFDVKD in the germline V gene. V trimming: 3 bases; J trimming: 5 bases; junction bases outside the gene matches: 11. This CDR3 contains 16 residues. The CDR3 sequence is CATSDALGTELYGYTF. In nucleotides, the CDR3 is TGTGCCACCAGTGATGCCCTCGGGACAGAATTGTATGGCTACACCTTC.

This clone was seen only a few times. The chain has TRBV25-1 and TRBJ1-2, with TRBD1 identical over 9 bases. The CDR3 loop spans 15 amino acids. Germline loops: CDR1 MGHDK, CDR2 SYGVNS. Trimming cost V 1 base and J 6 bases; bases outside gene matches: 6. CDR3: CASSEFGTGRHGYTF. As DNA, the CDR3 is TGTGCCAGCAGTGAATTCGGGACAGGGCGCCATGGCTACACCTTC.

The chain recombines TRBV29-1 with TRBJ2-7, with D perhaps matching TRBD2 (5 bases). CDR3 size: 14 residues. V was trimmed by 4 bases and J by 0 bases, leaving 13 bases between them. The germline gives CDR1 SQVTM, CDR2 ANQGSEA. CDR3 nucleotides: TGCAGCGTTGGAGGCCTCCGGGGCTCCTACGAGCAGTACTTC. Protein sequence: CSVGGLRGSYEQYF.

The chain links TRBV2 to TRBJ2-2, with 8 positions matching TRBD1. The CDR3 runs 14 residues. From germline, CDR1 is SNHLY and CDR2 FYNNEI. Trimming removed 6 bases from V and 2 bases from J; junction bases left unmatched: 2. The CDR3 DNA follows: TGTGCCAGCAGGACAGGGGTAAACACCGGGGAGCTGTTTTTT. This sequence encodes CASRTGVNTGELFF.

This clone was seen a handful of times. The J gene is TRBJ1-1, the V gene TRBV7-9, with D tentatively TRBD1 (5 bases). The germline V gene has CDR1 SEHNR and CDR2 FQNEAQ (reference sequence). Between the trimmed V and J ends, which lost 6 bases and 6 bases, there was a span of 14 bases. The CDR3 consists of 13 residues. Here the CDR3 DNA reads TGTGCCAGCAGACCAAACGCGGGGGCTGAAGCTTTCTTT. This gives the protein CASRPNAGAEAFF.

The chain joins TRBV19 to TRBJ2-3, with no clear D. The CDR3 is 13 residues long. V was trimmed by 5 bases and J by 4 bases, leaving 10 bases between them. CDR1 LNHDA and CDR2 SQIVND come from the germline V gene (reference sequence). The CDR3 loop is CASSSQYADTQYF. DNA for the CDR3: TGTGCCAGTAGTTCCCAGTATGCAGATACGCAGTATTTT.

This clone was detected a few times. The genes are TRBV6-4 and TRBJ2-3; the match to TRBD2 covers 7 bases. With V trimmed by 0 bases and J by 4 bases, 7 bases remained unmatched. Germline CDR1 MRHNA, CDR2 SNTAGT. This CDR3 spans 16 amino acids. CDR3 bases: TGTGCCAGCAGTGACTCGTTAGCGGGCGGTCCAGATACGCAGTATTTT. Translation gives CASSDSLAGGPDTQYF.

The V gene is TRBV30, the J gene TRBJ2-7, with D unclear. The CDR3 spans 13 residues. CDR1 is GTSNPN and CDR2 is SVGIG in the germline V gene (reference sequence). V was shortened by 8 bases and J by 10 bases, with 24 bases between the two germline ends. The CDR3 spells CALARGARRIQYF. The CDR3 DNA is TGTGCCCTGGCGAGAGGTGCCCGAAGGATCCAGTACTTC.

The CDR3 protein is CASSPEEQGTYGYTF. Written as DNA, the CDR3 is TGTGCCAGCAGCCCTGAGGAACAGGGGACCTATGGCTACACCTTC. V and J are TRBV4-2 and TRBJ1-2, with 7 positions matching TRBD1. The V segment lost 4 bases and the J segment 4 bases; nucleotides outside the gene matches: 9. Per germline, CDR1 LGHNA and CDR2 YNFKEQ. This CDR3 is built from 15 residues.

This CDR3 reads CASRPYGGLISEAFF. The CDR3 DNA is TGTGCCAGCAGACCTTACGGGGGGCTCATATCTGAAGCTTTCTTT. The chain joins TRBV6-5 to TRBJ1-1; D possibly corresponds to TRBD1 (6 bases). The V end was cut by 6 bases, the J end by 6 bases, with 20 bases between. This CDR3 contains 15 residues. CDR1 is MNHEY and CDR2 is SVGAGI in the germline V gene.

CDR3 sequence (DNA): TGTGCCAGCAGCTTAACAAGACAGGGATCTGGCTACACCTTC. Protein: CASSLTRQGSGYTF. This sequence joins TRBV7-9 and TRBJ1-2; 7 bases fit TRBD1. The CDR3 is made up of 14 amino acids. Trimming at V came to 2 bases and at J to 7 bases, leaving 7 bases not matched to a gene. CDR1 is SEHNR and CDR2 is FQNEAQ in the germline V gene (reference sequence). Supplemented by reference TRBV7-9 and TRBJ1-2, the full variable domain reads DTGVSQNPRHKITKRGQNVTFRCDPISEHNRLYWYRQTLGQGPEFLTYFQNEAQLEKSRLLSDRFSAERPKGSFSTLEIQRTEQGDSAMYLCASSLTRQGSGYTFGSGTRLTVV.

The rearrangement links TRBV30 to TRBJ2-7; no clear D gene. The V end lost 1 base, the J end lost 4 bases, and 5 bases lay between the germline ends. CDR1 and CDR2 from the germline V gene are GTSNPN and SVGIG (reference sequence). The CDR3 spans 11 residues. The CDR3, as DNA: TGTGCCTGGAGTGGCGGATACGAGCAGTACTTC. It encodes CAWSGGYEQYF.

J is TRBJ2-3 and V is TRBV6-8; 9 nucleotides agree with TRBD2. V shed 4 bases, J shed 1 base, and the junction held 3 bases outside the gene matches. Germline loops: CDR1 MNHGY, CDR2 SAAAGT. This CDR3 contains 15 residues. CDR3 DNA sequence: TGTGCCAGCAGTTCCAGACTAGCGGGCACAGATACGCAGTATTTT. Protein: CASSSRLAGTDTQYF.

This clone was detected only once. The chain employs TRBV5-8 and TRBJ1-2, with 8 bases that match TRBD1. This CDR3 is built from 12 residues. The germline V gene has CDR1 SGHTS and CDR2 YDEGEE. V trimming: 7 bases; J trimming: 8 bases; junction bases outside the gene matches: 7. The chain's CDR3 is CASGTGGKGYTF. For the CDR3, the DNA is TGTGCCAGCGGAACAGGGGGTAAAGGCTACACCTTC.

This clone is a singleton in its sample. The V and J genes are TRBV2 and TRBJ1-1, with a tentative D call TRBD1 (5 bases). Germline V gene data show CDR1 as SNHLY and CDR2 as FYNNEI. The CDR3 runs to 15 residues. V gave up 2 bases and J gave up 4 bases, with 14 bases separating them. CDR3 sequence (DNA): TGTGCCAGCAGTGAACCAAAGGGGATAAGCACTGAAGCTTTCTTT. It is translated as CASSEPKGISTEAFF. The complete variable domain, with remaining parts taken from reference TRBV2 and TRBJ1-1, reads EPEVTQTPSHQVTQMGQEVILRCVPISNHLYFYWYRQILGQKVEFLVSFYNNEISEKSEIFDDQFSVERPDGSNFTLKIRSTKLEDSAMYFCASSEPKGISTEAFFGQGTRLTVV.

DNA for the CDR3: TGTGCCAGCAGCACTATGACCAGACAGGGATCCCCCAACACCATATATTTT. As protein: CASSTMTRQGSPNTIYF. The chain carries TRBV5-4 and TRBJ1-3; TRBD1 matches 7 bases. Trimming removed 4 bases from V and 7 bases from J; junction bases left unmatched: 17. Germline values: CDR1 SGHNT, CDR2 YYREEE (reference sequence). The CDR3 length is 17 residues.

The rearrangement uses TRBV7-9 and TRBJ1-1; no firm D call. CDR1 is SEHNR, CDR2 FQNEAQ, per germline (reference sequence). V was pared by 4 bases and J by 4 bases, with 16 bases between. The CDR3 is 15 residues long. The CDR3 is CASSSATQLGTEAFF. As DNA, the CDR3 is TGTGCCAGCAGCTCCGCCACCCAATTGGGCACTGAAGCTTTCTTT.

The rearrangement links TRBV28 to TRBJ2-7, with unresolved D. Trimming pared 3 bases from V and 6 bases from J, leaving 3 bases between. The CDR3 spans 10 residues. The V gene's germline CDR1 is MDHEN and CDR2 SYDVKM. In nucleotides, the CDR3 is TGTGCCAGCAGTTTCGTCGAGCAGTACTTC. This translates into CASSFVEQYF.

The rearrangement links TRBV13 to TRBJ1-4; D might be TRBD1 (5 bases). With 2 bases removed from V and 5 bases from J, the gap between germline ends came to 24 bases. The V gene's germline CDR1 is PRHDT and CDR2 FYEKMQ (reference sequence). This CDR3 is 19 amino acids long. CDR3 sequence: CASSLTTEGTGPENEKLFF. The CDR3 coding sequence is TGTGCCAGCAGCTTAACAACAGAAGGGACGGGGCCGGAAAATGAAAAACTGTTTTTT.

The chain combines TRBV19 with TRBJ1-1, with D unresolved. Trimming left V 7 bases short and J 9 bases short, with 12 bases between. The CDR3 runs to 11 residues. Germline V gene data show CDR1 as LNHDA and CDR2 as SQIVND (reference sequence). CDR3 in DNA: TGTGCCAGTATTCTGGAGTCCAAAGCTTTCTTT. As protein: CASILESKAFF.

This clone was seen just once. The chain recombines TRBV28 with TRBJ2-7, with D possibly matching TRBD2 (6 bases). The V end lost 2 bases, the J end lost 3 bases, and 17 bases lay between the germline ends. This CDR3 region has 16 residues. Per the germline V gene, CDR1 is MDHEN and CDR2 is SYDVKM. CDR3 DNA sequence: TGTGCCAGCAGTTTAGGGGAGGCAAGAGTCGGCTACGAGCAGTACTTC. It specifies CASSLGEARVGYEQYF.

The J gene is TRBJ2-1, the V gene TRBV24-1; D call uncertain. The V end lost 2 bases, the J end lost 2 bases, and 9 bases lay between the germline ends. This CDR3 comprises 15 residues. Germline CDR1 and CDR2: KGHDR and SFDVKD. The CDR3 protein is CATSDSDTTYNEQFF. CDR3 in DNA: TGTGCCACCAGTGATTCAGACACAACCTACAATGAGCAGTTCTTC.

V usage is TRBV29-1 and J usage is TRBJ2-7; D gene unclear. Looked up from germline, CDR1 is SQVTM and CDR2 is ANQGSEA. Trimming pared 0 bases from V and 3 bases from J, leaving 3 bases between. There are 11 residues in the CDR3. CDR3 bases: TGCAGCGTTGAAGATTACTACGAGCAGTACTTC. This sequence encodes CSVEDYYEQYF.

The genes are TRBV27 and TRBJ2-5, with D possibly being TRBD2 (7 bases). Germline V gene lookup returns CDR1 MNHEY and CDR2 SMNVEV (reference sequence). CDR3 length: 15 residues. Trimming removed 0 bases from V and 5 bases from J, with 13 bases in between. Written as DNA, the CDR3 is TGTGCCAGCAGTTTATCATGGGGGGGGGCTGAGACCCAGTACTTC. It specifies CASSLSWGGAETQYF.

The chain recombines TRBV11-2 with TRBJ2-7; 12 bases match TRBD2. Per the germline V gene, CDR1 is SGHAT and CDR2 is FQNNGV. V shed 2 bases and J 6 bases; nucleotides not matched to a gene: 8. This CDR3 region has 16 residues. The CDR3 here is CASSLTSGGNPSEQYF. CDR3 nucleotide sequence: TGTGCCAGCAGCTTAACTAGCGGGGGGAATCCCTCCGAGCAGTACTTC.

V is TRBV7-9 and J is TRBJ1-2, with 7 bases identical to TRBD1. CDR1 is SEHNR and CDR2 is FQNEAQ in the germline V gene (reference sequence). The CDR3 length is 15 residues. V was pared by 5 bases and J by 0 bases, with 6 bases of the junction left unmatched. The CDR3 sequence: CASSPTTGPNYGYTF. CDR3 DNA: TGTGCCAGCAGCCCTACGACAGGGCCTAACTATGGCTACACCTTC.

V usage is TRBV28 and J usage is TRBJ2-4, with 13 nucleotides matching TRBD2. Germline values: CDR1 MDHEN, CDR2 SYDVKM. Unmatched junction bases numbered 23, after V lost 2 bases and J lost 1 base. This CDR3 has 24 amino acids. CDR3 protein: CASSLASGQWERTSGRIAKNIQYF. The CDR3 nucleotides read TGTGCCAGCAGTTTAGCCTCGGGACAGTGGGAAAGGACTAGCGGGAGAATTGCCAAAAACATTCAGTACTTC.